Listed below are T cell receptor beta chains from one sample, sequenced in a study of T cell repertoires in cytomegalovirus infection. Using its own MiXCR run on the reads, TCRdb lists one record per CDR3 protein. This sample has approximately 97,000 distinct CDR3 sequences; more than 15% occur once, and the top ten carry more than 7%. The sequenced sample was PBMCs. The source is a human donor in good health (CMV status not recorded). Some clones in this sample may be carry-over from other donors' samples. The CDR3 runs from the conserved cysteine through the conserved F or W. The D gene is left open where the match is weak. Some rows mark clone size as missing; the rest say once, few, many or name a class of expanded clone.

d_gene,abundance,v_gene,j_gene,CDR3aa,CDR3nt
NA,many,TRBV5-6,TRBJ2-2,CATTYYGGVPGELFF,TGTGCCACAACATATTATGGCGGAGTCCCCGGGGAGCTGTTTTTT
NA,NA,TRBV20-1,TRBJ1-4,CSARDPKPTNEKLFF,TGCAGTGCTAGAGACCCGAAGCCAACTAATGAAAAACTGTTTTTT
NA,NA,TRBV10-3,TRBJ2-3,CAISDGDTQYF,TGTGCCATCAGTGACGGAGATACGCAGTATTTT
TRBD1,NA,TRBV19,TRBJ2-1,CASSMGQSSYNEQFF,TGTGCCAGTAGTATGGGACAGAGCTCCTACAATGAGCAGTTCTTC
TRBD1,few,TRBV25-1,TRBJ1-5,CASSAGTGGGEPQHF,TGTGCCAGCAGTGCCGGGACAGGGGGCGGTGAGCCCCAGCATTTT
NA,NA,TRBV4-3,TRBJ1-5,CASSRDKNQPQHF,TGCGCCAGCAGCCGAGACAAGAATCAGCCCCAGCATTTT
NA,few,TRBV11-2,TRBJ1-2,CASSLVPGGYTF,TGTGCCAGCAGCTTAGTCCCGGGCGGCTACACCTTC
NA,many,TRBV20-1,TRBJ2-3,CSASPRPTDTQYF,TGCAGTGCTAGTCCGCGGCCCACAGATACGCAGTATTTT
NA,many,TRBV6-1,TRBJ1-4,CASSARQLNEKLFF,TGTGCCAGCAGTGCCCGACAGCTTAATGAAAAACTGTTTTTT
NA,NA,TRBV7-2,TRBJ1-2,CASSLVVSGAYGYTF,TGTGCCAGCAGCTTGGTCGTTTCAGGGGCCTATGGCTACACCTTC
NA,NA,TRBV12-3/TRBV12-4,TRBJ1-4,CASSRGSDGFREKLFF,TGTGCCAGCAGTCGCGGCTCGGACGGCTTTAGGGAAAAACTGTTTTTT
NA,many,TRBV7-2,TRBJ1-6,CASSPGRDNSPLHF,TGTGCCAGCAGCCCCGGACGGGATAATTCACCCCTCCACTTT
TRBD1,few,TRBV28,TRBJ1-5,CATRDSLNQPQHF,TGTGCCACCAGGGACAGTCTCAATCAGCCCCAGCATTTT
TRBD2,few,TRBV6-2/TRBV6-3,TRBJ2-3,CASALAVDTQYF,TGTGCCAGCGCTCTAGCGGTCGATACGCAGTATTTT
TRBD2,many,TRBV4-1,TRBJ2-3,CASSQELAGGWADTQYF,TGCGCCAGCAGCCAAGAACTAGCGGGGGGATGGGCAGATACGCAGTATTTT
TRBD2,many,TRBV7-2,TRBJ2-1,CASSLAGSGGAREQFF,TGTGCCAGCAGCTTAGCCGGTAGCGGGGGGGCACGGGAGCAGTTCTTC
TRBD1,NA,TRBV6-2/TRBV6-3,TRBJ1-1,CASSYPTDRPNTEAFF,TGTGCCAGCAGTTACCCGACGGACAGGCCTAACACTGAAGCTTTCTTT
TRBD1,NA,TRBV6-2/TRBV6-3,TRBJ2-7,CASRPRGGPYEQYF,TGTGCCAGCAGACCCCGAGGGGGCCCCTACGAGCAGTACTTC
NA,many,TRBV2,TRBJ2-3,CASSGEGGRTDTQYF,TGTGCCAGCAGTGGCGAGGGGGGGCGCACAGATACGCAGTATTTT
NA,NA,TRBV4-1,TRBJ1-2,CASSQEPQITYGYTF,TGCGCCAGCAGCCAAGAACCCCAGATTACCTATGGCTACACCTTC
NA,few,TRBV19,TRBJ1-1,CASTTQQGTEAFF,TGTGCCAGTACGACCCAACAGGGAACTGAAGCTTTCTTT
TRBD1,large,TRBV7-2,TRBJ2-1,CASSTREGALHNEQFF,TGTGCCAGCAGCACGAGAGAGGGGGCCCTCCACAATGAGCAGTTCTTC
NA,few,TRBV7-9,TRBJ1-5,CASSLSRDPQHF,TGTGCCAGCAGCTTAAGCAGGGACCCCCAGCATTTT
NA,many,TRBV7-2,TRBJ1-2,CASSIRGGDGYTF,TGTGCCAGCAGCATAAGAGGGGGGGATGGCTACACCTTC
TRBD1,few,TRBV5-1,TRBJ1-1,CASSWGTDFEAFF,TGCGCCAGCAGCTGGGGGACAGACTTTGAAGCTTTCTTT
NA,NA,TRBV4-3,TRBJ2-3,CASSQDSGTDTQYF,TGCGCCAGCAGCCAAGATTCAGGCACAGATACGCAGTATTTT
NA,few,TRBV7-3,TRBJ2-2,CASSPRTRFTGELFF,TGTGCCAGCAGTCCACGGACACGTTTCACCGGGGAGCTGTTTTTT
TRBD1,NA,TRBV29-1,TRBJ1-2,CSVTRVDREGYGYTF,TGCAGCGTAACGCGAGTCGACAGGGAGGGCTATGGCTACACCTTC
NA,many,TRBV7-2,TRBJ1-6,CASSLLGRDSPLHF,TGTGCCAGCAGCTTATTGGGGAGGGATTCACCCCTCCACTTT
NA,NA,TRBV30,TRBJ1-1,CAWSPLNTEAFF,TGTGCCTGGAGTCCACTGAACACTGAAGCTTTCTTT
NA,many,TRBV7-8,TRBJ2-1,CASTVRWGLSYNEQFF,TGTGCCAGCACCGTTAGATGGGGCCTCTCCTACAATGAGCAGTTCTTC
NA,NA,TRBV12-3/TRBV12-4,TRBJ1-5,CASSLRVVQPQHF,TGTGCCAGCAGTTTAAGGGTGGTTCAGCCCCAGCATTTT
NA,many,TRBV7-6,TRBJ1-1,CASSLLANTEAFF,TGTGCCAGCAGCTTACTGGCCAACACTGAAGCTTTCTTT
NA,few,TRBV11-2,TRBJ1-5,CASSPDNNQPQHF,TGTGCCAGCAGCCCTGACAATAATCAGCCCCAGCATTTT
NA,many,TRBV7-8,TRBJ2-1,CASSLGNGEPNKFF,TGTGCCAGCAGCTTAGGAAACGGAGAACCGAATAAGTTCTTC
TRBD2,many,TRBV11-2,TRBJ2-2,CASSRRLAGSTGELFF,TGTGCCAGCAGCCGACGACTAGCGGGGTCCACCGGGGAGCTGTTTTTT
TRBD1,many,TRBV4-3,TRBJ1-5,CASSQTFDRAGQPQHF,TGCGCCAGCAGTCAGACCTTCGACAGGGCTGGTCAGCCCCAGCATTTT
NA,medium-sized,TRBV7-8,TRBJ2-7,CASSLLWDNYEQYF,TGTGCCAGCAGCCTCCTTTGGGACAACTACGAGCAGTACTTC
NA,many,TRBV7-2,TRBJ1-2,CASSLSDSVYGYTF,TGTGCCAGCAGCTTAAGTGACAGTGTGTATGGCTACACCTTC
NA,NA,TRBV6-2/TRBV6-3,TRBJ2-1,CASSYALWAYEQFF,TGTGCCAGCAGTTACGCCCTCTGGGCATATGAGCAGTTCTTC
NA,many,TRBV7-2,TRBJ1-3,CASSLKGWGFPSGNTIYF,TGTGCCAGCAGCTTGAAGGGTTGGGGGTTTCCCTCTGGAAACACCATATATTTT
NA,NA,TRBV12-3/TRBV12-4,TRBJ2-7,CASSLGGDGYGQYF,TGTGCCAGCAGTTTGGGCGGTGACGGTTACGGGCAGTACTTC
NA,many,TRBV7-3,TRBJ2-1,CASSFTPGRGGNEQFF,TGTGCCAGCAGCTTCACCCCGGGCAGGGGAGGCAATGAGCAGTTCTTC
TRBD2,NA,TRBV7-9,TRBJ2-5,CASSPGLAGSGETQYF,TGTGCCAGCAGCCCCGGACTAGCGGGGAGCGGAGAGACCCAGTACTTC
TRBD1,many,TRBV28,TRBJ1-5,CASSLATGLLGYSNQPQHF,TGTGCCAGCAGTTTGGCGACAGGGCTTCTTGGCTATAGCAATCAGCCCCAGCATTTT
TRBD1,few,TRBV19,TRBJ2-5,CASRAGQDGTQYF,TGTGCCAGTAGGGCCGGACAGGATGGGACCCAGTACTTC